These 10 T cell receptor beta chains were sequenced from one sample in a study of CD8+CD57+ T cells in acquired aplastic anemia (dated by TCRdb to between 2018 and 2020). Flow cytometry had shown CD8+CD57+ cell expansion in the patients selected for sequencing. TCRdb lists the instrument as Illumina HiSeq 2000. Genomic DNA was used as template for profiling of TCR beta VDJ combinations and CDR3 sequences. Using fastp trimming at Q25 and MiXCR clonotype assembly, TCRdb reanalyzed the public sequencing data and kept in-frame beta chains. Under each unique CDR3 protein, matching rows form one entry showing the most common genes and DNA. For this sample the table gives tens of thousands of distinct CDR3 sequences, of which approximately 63% were detected only once. The top ten hold roughly 65% of the sample. Sequenced: sorted CD4+, CD8+, or CD8+CD57+ T cells (not recorded which) from PBMCs. Receptors were obtained from a human donor with aplastic anemia.

This clonotype came up many times. This chain joins TRBV2 and TRBJ2-7; maybe TRBD2 (6 bases). V lost 4 bases and J lost 3, with 16 bases in between. The length of the CDR3 is 15 residues. Germline CDR1 is SNHLY and CDR2 is FYNNEI. The CDR3 spells CASSGALGLLYEQYF. The CDR3 nucleotides are TGTGCCAGCAGTGGGGCTTTGGGACTCCTCTACGAGCAGTACTTC.

The rearrangement links TRBV2 to TRBJ2-5, with D possibly being TRBD1 (5 bases). The germline CDR1 and CDR2 sequences are SNHLY and FYNNEI. The CDR3 has 12 amino acids. Trimming pared 6 bases from V and 5 bases from J, leaving 10 bases between. The CDR3 is CASSQGSETQYF. CDR3 in DNA: TGTGCCAGCAGCCAGGGATCCGAGACCCAGTACTTC.

The rearrangement uses TRBV15 and TRBJ2-7; D is perhaps TRBD2 (6 bases). Looked up from germline, CDR1 is LNHNV and CDR2 is YYDKDF (reference sequence). V was pared by 3 bases and J by 0 bases, with 21 bases between. The CDR3 covers 18 residues. The DNA for the CDR3 is TGTGCCACCAGCAGCGTTGAGCGGGTGCACGCCGGCTCCTACGAGCAGTACTTC. Residues: CATSSVERVHAGSYEQYF.

The V gene is TRBV12-3 or TRBV12-4, the J gene TRBJ1-2; D ambiguous. Deletions cut 4 bases from V and 5 bases from J, with 8 bases between. The CDR3 sequence is 12 residues long. The DNA for the CDR3 is TGTGCCAGCAGTTCGGGTATTTATGGCTACACCTTC. It codes for CASSSGIYGYTF.

There are a few counts of this clonotype. The rearrangement links TRBV2 to TRBJ1-5, with 7 bases that match TRBD1. The V and J ends lost 3 bases and 3 bases, in that order; junction bases with no gene match: 2. Germline V gene sequence: CDR1 SNHLY, CDR2 FYNNEI. CDR3 length: 14 residues. CDR3 bases: TGTGCCAGCAGTGATGACAGGGACAATCAGCCCCAGCATTTT. Its protein is CASSDDRDNQPQHF.

This clonotype has ten or more counts. V and J are TRBV5-6 and TRBJ2-7; the D is unclear. Trimming removed 3 bases from V and 0 bases from J, with 7 bases in between. The CDR3 totals 13 residues. Germline V gene lookup returns CDR1 SGHDT and CDR2 YYEEEE. The CDR3 coding sequence is TGTGCCAGCAGCTACCTCTCCTCCTACGAGCAGTACTTC. Translating gives CASSYLSSYEQYF. Full variable domain (remainder filled in from reference TRBV5-6 and TRBJ2-7): DAGVTQSPTHLIKTRGQQVTLRCSPKSGHDTVSWYQQALGQGPQFIFQYYEEEERQRGNFPDRFSGHQFPNYSSELNVNALLLGDSALYLCASSYLSSYEQYFGPGTRLTVT.

This chain connects TRBV29-1 to TRBJ1-2; D might be TRBD1 (6 bases). This CDR3 has 14 amino acids. V lost 2 bases to trimming and J lost 0 bases, with 10 bases between them. CDR1 SQVTM and CDR2 ANQGSEA come from the germline V gene. This CDR3 reads CSVESGGANYGYTF. In DNA, the CDR3 is TGCAGCGTTGAATCGGGGGGCGCTAACTATGGCTACACCTTC.

The genes are TRBV10-3 and TRBJ2-1; TRBD2 aligns across 7 bases. Trimming at V came to 4 bases and at J to 8 bases, leaving 8 bases not matched to a gene. Germline V gene sequence: CDR1 ENHRY, CDR2 SYGVKD. The CDR3 is 14 residues long. This CDR3 is CAISAGLVADEQFF. The CDR3 DNA sequence: TGTGCCATCAGTGCTGGACTAGTGGCCGATGAGCAGTTCTTC.

V gene TRBV12-3 or TRBV12-4 combines with J gene TRBJ1-2, with D hard to call. Trimming cost V 3 bases and J 2 bases, with 4 bases left between them. The CDR3 runs 12 residues. Here the CDR3 DNA reads TGTGCCAGCAGTTTCCGGAACTATGGCTACACCTTC. Translated: CASSFRNYGYTF.

This CDR3 reads CASSDLGTVSGGYTF. The CDR3 nucleotides read TGTGCCAGCAGTGATTTAGGGACTGTCTCGGGCGGCTACACCTTC. The genes are TRBV25-1 and TRBJ1-2, with D perhaps matching TRBD1 (5 bases). The germline V gene encodes CDR1 MGHDK and CDR2 SYGVNS. V was cut by 3 bases and J by 8 bases, with 19 bases left in between. The CDR3 has 15 amino acids.